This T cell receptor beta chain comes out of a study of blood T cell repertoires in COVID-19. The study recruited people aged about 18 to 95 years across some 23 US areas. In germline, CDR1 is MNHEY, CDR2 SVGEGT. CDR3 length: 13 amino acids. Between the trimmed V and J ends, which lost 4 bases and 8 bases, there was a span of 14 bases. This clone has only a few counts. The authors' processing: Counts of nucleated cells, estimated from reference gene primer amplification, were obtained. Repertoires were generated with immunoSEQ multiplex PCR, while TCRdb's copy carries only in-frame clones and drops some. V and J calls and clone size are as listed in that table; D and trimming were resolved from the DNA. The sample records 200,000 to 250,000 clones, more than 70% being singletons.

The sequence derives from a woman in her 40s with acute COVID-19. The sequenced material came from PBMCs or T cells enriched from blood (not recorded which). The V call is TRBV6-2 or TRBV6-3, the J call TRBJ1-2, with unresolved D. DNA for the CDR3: TGTGCCAGCAGTTTTACTGACTCGGGAGGCTACACCTTC. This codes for CASSFTDSGGYTF.